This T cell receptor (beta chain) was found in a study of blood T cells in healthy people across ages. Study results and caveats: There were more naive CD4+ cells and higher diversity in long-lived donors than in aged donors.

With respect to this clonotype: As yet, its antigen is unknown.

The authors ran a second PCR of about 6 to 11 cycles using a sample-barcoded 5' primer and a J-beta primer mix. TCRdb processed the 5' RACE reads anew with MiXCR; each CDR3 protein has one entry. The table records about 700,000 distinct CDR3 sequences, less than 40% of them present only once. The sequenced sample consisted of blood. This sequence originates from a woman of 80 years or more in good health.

This chain's CDR3 is CASSLRTGDSGNTIYF. In DNA, the CDR3 is TGTGCCAGCAGCTTGCGGACAGGGGACTCTGGAAACACCATATATTTT. The V and J genes are TRBV7-6 and TRBJ1-3; 9 positions match TRBD1. With V trimmed by 3 bases and J by 0 bases, 3 bases remained unmatched. The CDR3 contains 16 residues. CDR1 and CDR2 (germline): SGHVS, FNYEAQ.